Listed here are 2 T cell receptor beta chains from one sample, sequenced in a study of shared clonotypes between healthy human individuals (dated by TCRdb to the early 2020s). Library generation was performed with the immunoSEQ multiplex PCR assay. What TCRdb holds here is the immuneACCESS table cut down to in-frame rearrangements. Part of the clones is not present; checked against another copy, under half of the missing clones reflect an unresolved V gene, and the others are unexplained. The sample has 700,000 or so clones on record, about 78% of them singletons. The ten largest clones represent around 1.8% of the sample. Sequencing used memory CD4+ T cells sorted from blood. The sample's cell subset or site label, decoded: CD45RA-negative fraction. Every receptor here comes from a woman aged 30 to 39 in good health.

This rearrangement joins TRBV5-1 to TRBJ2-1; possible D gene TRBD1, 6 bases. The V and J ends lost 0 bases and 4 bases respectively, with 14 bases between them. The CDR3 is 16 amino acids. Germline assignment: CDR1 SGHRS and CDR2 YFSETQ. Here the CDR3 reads CASSLAVLDSYNEQFF. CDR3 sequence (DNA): TGCGCCAGCAGCTTGGCCGTTCTGGACAGTTACAATGAGCAGTTCTTC. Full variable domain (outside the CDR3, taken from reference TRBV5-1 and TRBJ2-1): KAGVTQTPRYLIKTRGQQVTLSCSPISGHRSVSWYQQTPGQGLQFLFEYFSETQRNKGNFPGRFSGRQFSNSRSEMNVSTLELGDSALYLCASSLAVLDSYNEQFFGPGTRLTVL.

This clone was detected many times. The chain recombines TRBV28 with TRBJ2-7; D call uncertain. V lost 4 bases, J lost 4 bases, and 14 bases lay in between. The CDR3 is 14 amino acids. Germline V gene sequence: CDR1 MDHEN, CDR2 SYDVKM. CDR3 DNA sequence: TGTGCCAGCAGTTGGGGTATGGGGTGGTACGAGCAGTACTTC. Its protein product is CASSWGMGWYEQYF.